This T cell receptor (beta chain) was captured in a study of low-dose radiotherapy and immunotherapy resistance in tumors. Looking at the study overall: Each patient was administered nivolumab intravenously at 240 mg, which was a flat dose, every two weeks, along with intravenous ipilimumab at 1 mg/kg every six weeks.

Trimming stripped 1 base from V and 2 bases from J, with 12 bases between. The germline V gene has CDR1 SEHNR and CDR2 FQNEAQ (reference sequence). CDR3 length equals 15 residues. Time point reported: before trial treatment. As their treatment, donors received nivolumab, ipilimumab, aspirin, low-dose cyclophosphamide and low-dose radiotherapy. Those who qualified had advanced solid tumors (lacking tumor-infiltrating lymphocytes). Alpha and beta chains were covered, as first-strand cDNA relied on TRAV- and TRBV-specific primers. TCR amplification ran 20 PCR cycles using constant-region and V-primer adapter primers. The mRNA which had been isolated was amplified by in vitro transcription. TCRdb re-derived calls from the reads in MiXCR, one entry per CDR3 protein. The profile covers 55,000 to 65,000 distinct CDR3 sequences, with approximately 26% appearing a single time and roughly 7% taken by the ten largest.

This clonotype showed up many times. Sequencing used PBMCs, obtained before treatment. The TCR sequence derives from a male donor with rectosigmoid adenocarcinoma. The chain joins TRBV7-9 to TRBJ2-7, with a tentative D call TRBD1 (5 bases). The CDR3 sequence is CASSLEGQLAYEQYF. For the CDR3, the DNA is TGTGCCAGCAGCTTAGAGGGGCAATTGGCCTACGAGCAGTACTTC.